Shown below are 4 T cell receptor beta chains from a single sample sequenced in a study of Ad26.COV2.S vaccination and SARS-CoV-2 variants. Clones were read by immunoSEQ multiplex PCR, and TCRdb kept only the in-frame ones, dropping some. The repertoire consists of some 350,000 clones, with roughly nine tenths occurring once and the leading ten covering about 5%. As to treatment: some 19 received Ad26.COV2.S at low or high dose, single or two shots; 5 received placebo; per-sample allocation not given. Sampling was done on day 63 after the first vaccine or placebo injection. Sequencing used peripheral blood, obtained in a trial of Ad26.COV2.S vaccine versus placebo. Receptors originate from a person between 18 and 65 years old who received the Ad26.COV2.S COVID-19 vaccine or a placebo.

The chain combines TRBV6-2 or TRBV6-3 with TRBJ2-5, with a tentative D call TRBD1 (5 bases). The CDR3 runs to 11 residues. Per germline, CDR1 MNHEY and CDR2 SVGEGT. Deletions cut 3 bases from V and 7 bases from J, with 6 bases between. In DNA, the CDR3 is TGTGCCAGCAGTTATCAGGGGACCCAGTACTTC. Protein product: CASSYQGTQYF.

The V call is TRBV18, the J call TRBJ1-5; TRBD1 aligns across 7 bases. With 0 bases clipped from V and 3 bases from J, the junction kept 8 bases outside the gene matches. The CDR3 contains 17 residues. Per the germline V gene, CDR1 is KGHSH and CDR2 is LQKENI. The CDR3 bases are TGTGCCAGCTCACCACCGTCAGGGGGGTCCCCCAATCAGCCCCAGCATTTT. It encodes CASSPPSGGSPNQPQHF.

V gene TRBV3-1 (or the pseudogene TRBV3-2) combines with J gene TRBJ2-7; D possibly matches TRBD1 or TRBD2 (5 bases each). The V gene's germline CDR1 is LGHDT and CDR2 YNNKEL (reference sequence). Trimming removed 4 bases at V and 2 bases at J, with 12 bases between. This CDR3 has 14 residues. CDR3 coding DNA: TGTGCCAGCAGCCCAAAGTGGGGGACCTACGAGCAGTACTTC. Its translation is CASSPKWGTYEQYF.

This chain joins TRBV4-2 and TRBJ2-7; D call uncertain. CDR3 length: 15 residues. Germline V CDR1 and CDR2: LGHNA, YNFKEQ. V shed 0 bases and J shed 2 bases, with 11 bases lying between them. Here the CDR3 DNA reads TGTGCCAGCAGCCAAGATCGAACGGGTCCCTACGAGCAGTACTTC. This translates into CASSQDRTGPYEQYF.